The text below deals with one T cell receptor beta chain. This CDR3 has 13 amino acids. Trimming took 3 bases from V and 7 from J, leaving 9 bases between them. The V gene's germline CDR1 is KGHSH and CDR2 LQKENI. This sample was taken from a study of blood T cell repertoires in COVID-19. Overall study context: Nucleic acid was either cDNA or gDNA, and it came from T cells, B-cell-depleted T cells, or PBMCs.

Sequencing was performed with immunoSEQ multiplex PCR; in TCRdb, only in-frame clones are kept and a portion is missing. The sample has around 140,000 clones, around 80% seen once. The chain uses TRBV18 and TRBJ1-4; D not resolved. This TCR was recovered from a man in his 70s who had recovered from COVID-19. Sample: peripheral blood. For the CDR3, the DNA is TGTGCCAGCTCACCTGAGGTCGCTGAAAAACTGTTTTTT. Encoded protein: CASSPEVAEKLFF.